The 9 T cell receptor beta chains in this list originate from one sample, sequenced in a study of graft-versus-host responses after intestinal transplantation. The repertoire was sequenced with immunoSEQ multiplex PCR; TCRdb's copy has only in-frame clones and lacks some. The sample lists more than 100,000 clones; about 95% were seen once. These receptors lack a known antigen. Here the sequenced sample was unstimulated CD8+ T cells sorted from spleen or lymph node cells, taken before intestinal transplant. Receptors originate from a human donor who received an intestinal transplant.

The gene calls are TRBV14 and TRBJ2-7; D not resolved. This CDR3 contains 13 residues. Trimming pared 4 bases from V and 4 bases from J, leaving 11 bases between. Germline V CDR1 and CDR2: SGHDN, FVKESK. CDR3 sequence: CASSPLPGYEQYF. CDR3 bases: TGTGCCAGCAGCCCGTTACCCGGGTACGAGCAGTACTTC.

This clone has a single count. The chain couples TRBV12-5 to TRBJ2-7, with 10 nucleotides matching TRBD2. The CDR3 covers 19 residues. Germline V gene sequence: CDR1 LGHNT, CDR2 FRNRAP. V lost 0 bases, J lost 2 bases, and 13 bases stayed unmatched. The CDR3 loop is CASGLVLGEREGEPYEQYF. CDR3 nucleotides: TGTGCTAGTGGTTTGGTACTAGGGGAGCGGGAGGGTGAACCCTACGAGCAGTACTTC.

A remark on this clone: Distinct nucleotide sequences in the sample also encode this CDR3. This chain joins TRBV5-1 and TRBJ2-1; the match to TRBD1 covers 9 bases. CDR3 size: 15 residues. J gave up 4 bases and V 4 bases, and 6 bases lay outside the gene matches. The germline V gene encodes CDR1 SGHRS and CDR2 YFSETQ. Here the CDR3 DNA reads TGCGCCAGCAGCCCGGGACAGGGACTTTACAATGAGCAGTTCTTC. Translating gives CASSPGQGLYNEQFF.

This chain joins TRBV9 and TRBJ2-3; 13 bases agree with TRBD2. The CDR3 has 15 residues. V lost 4 bases and J lost 1; bases outside the gene matches: 0. Germline V CDR1 and CDR2: SGDLS, YYNGEE. CDR3 sequence reads: CASSTSGRGTDTQYF. CDR3 nucleotides: TGTGCCAGCAGCACTAGCGGGAGGGGCACAGATACGCAGTATTTT.

The rearrangement joins TRBV9 to TRBJ2-1; weak D call: TRBD2 (5 bases). Trimming took off 6 bases at V and 8 bases at J, with 18 bases between the two ends. This CDR3 contains 14 residues. Germline CDR1 is SGDLS and CDR2 is YYNGEE. The CDR3 nucleotides read TGTGCCAGCACCCGGCCTGAGGAGGTCCATGAGCAGTTCTTC. Translation gives CASTRPEEVHEQFF.

J is TRBJ1-1 and V is TRBV5-4; TRBD1 aligns across 7 bases. The J segment lost 8 bases and the V segment lost 0 bases, leaving 4 bases of the junction unmatched. CDR3 length: 13 amino acids. Germline CDR1 is SGHNT and CDR2 is YYREEE (reference sequence). As DNA, the CDR3 is TGTGCCAGCAGCTTGGAGGGGGCCGCCGAAGCTTTCTTT. Translating it yields CASSLEGAAEAFF.

The chain couples TRBV28 to TRBJ2-1; TRBD2 might be the D (7 bases). V was trimmed by 1 base and J by 10 bases, leaving 26 bases between them. This CDR3 spans 18 amino acids. Germline CDR1 reads MDHEN; CDR2 reads SYDVKM. CDR3 protein: CASSLSLTSWGASLEQFF. The CDR3 bases are TGTGCCAGCAGTTTATCCCTGACTAGCTGGGGGGCCTCTTTAGAGCAGTTCTTC.

The chain links TRBV5-1 to TRBJ1-1, with 7 bases lining up with TRBD1. The germline V gene encodes CDR1 SGHRS and CDR2 YFSETQ. The CDR3 is 16 amino acids. The junction had 5 bases not matched to a gene; V was cut back by 0 bases and J by 0 bases. The CDR3: CASSLEGGIMNTEAFF. The CDR3 region has the DNA TGCGCCAGCAGCTTGGAAGGGGGCATTATGAACACTGAAGCTTTCTTT.

This clone was detected a few times. The V and J genes are TRBV30 and TRBJ1-2; maybe TRBD1 (5 bases). The CDR3 contains 15 residues. Germline CDR1 and CDR2: GTSNPN and SVGIG (reference sequence). Trimming removed 0 bases from V and 4 bases from J, with 15 bases in between. The CDR3 DNA reads TGTGCCTGGAGTGTACGGTCCGTCAGGGCCTATGGCTACACCTTC. Translating gives CAWSVRSVRAYGYTF.